This T cell receptor beta chain stems from a study of blood T cells in healthy people across ages. Study results and caveats: The unknown donor CMV status may have confounded expanded clonotype changes. PBMCs that were unsorted prevented a conclusive naive versus antigen-experienced comparison.

Through a sample-barcoded 5' primer and a J-beta primer mix, a second PCR was run for roughly 6 to 11 cycles. At least 2.5 million CDR3-containing paired-end reads were obtained per sample. MiXCR was run by TCRdb on the 5' RACE reads, yielding one entry per CDR3 protein. The sample has roughly 800,000 distinct CDR3 sequences, roughly 40% seen once. A minimum of 7 million PBMCs was isolated per sample. Remarks on this clonotype: The antigen is unknown.

The CDR3 sequence is 16 residues long. The V and J ends lost 1 base and 3 bases, in that order; junction bases with no gene match: 4. CDR1 and CDR2 from the germline V gene are SGHRS and YFSETQ. J is TRBJ2-3 and V is TRBV5-1; 11 bases are a match to TRBD2. This clonotype was sampled from a man between 18 and 35 years old in good health. What was sequenced was blood. CDR3 coding DNA: TGCGCCAGCAGCTTGCTCGCTAGCGGGAGGACAGATACGCAGTATTTT. Its translation is CASSLLASGRTDTQYF. Complete variable domain (other parts from reference TRBV5-1 and TRBJ2-3): KAGVTQTPRYLIKTRGQQVTLSCSPISGHRSVSWYQQTPGQGLQFLFEYFSETQRNKGNFPGRFSGRQFSNSRSEMNVSTLELGDSALYLCASSLLASGRTDTQYFGPGTRLTVL.